The rows below give T cell receptor beta chains drawn from one sample of a study of shared clonotypes between healthy human individuals. The table came from immunoSEQ multiplex PCR; TCRdb's copy has only in-frame clones and leaves some out. The sample lists roughly 2.5 million clones; approximately 90% were seen once. The sequenced sample consisted of naive CD4+ T cells sorted from blood. Receptors originate from a man aged 18-30 years in good health. Each CDR3 is given with its conserved first and last residue. A D gene is named only where the DNA matches it firmly. Clone size is not always given. Where it is, it says once, few, many or a class for expanded clones.

clone size,J gene,D gene,V gene,CDR3 protein,CDR3 DNA
NA,TRBJ2-5,TRBD2,TRBV7-2,CASSLTSGRETQYF,TGTGCCAGCAGCTTAACTAGCGGGAGAGAGACCCAGTACTTC
NA,TRBJ1-5,NA,TRBV5-4,CASSLGPGGNQPQHF,TGTGCCAGCAGCTTGGGCCCTGGGGGCAATCAGCCCCAGCATTTT
NA,TRBJ2-5,NA,TRBV11-2,CASSSFLGDGTQYF,TGTGCCAGCAGCTCCTTCCTTGGGGACGGGACCCAGTACTTC
NA,TRBJ2-1,NA,TRBV20-1,CSARGGNEQFF,TGCAGTGCTAGAGGAGGCAATGAGCAGTTCTTC
NA,TRBJ1-2,NA,TRBV4-1,CASSQRVLGPYGYTF,TGCGCCAGCAGCCAGAGAGTCCTGGGGCCCTATGGCTACACCTTC
NA,TRBJ2-7,TRBD1,TRBV30,CAWSTGALAKQYF,TGTGCCTGGAGTACAGGGGCATTGGCAAAGCAGTACTTC
once,TRBJ2-5,TRBD2,TRBV30,CAWIPGGEQETQYF,TGTGCCTGGATACCGGGGGGGGAACAAGAGACCCAGTACTTC
NA,TRBJ1-3,NA,TRBV28,CASSPLASSGNTIYF,TGTGCCAGCAGTCCCCTCGCAAGCTCTGGAAACACCATATATTTT
NA,TRBJ1-1,TRBD1,TRBV5-1,CASSDTGGEGTEAFF,TGCGCCAGCAGCGATACAGGGGGCGAGGGCACTGAAGCTTTCTTT
NA,TRBJ2-7,NA,TRBV29-1,CSVADGGAEQYF,TGCAGCGTGGCCGATGGGGGCGCCGAGCAGTACTTC
once,TRBJ2-7,TRBD2,TRBV10-3,CAISLAGGSYEQYF,TGTGCCATTTCACTAGCGGGAGGCTCCTACGAGCAGTACTTC
NA,TRBJ1-2,NA,TRBV4-2,CASSQESNTPYGYTF,TGTGCCAGCAGCCAAGAGAGCAATACGCCCTATGGCTACACCTTC
once,TRBJ2-7,TRBD2,TRBV18,CASSPPAGETYEQYF,TGTGCCAGCTCACCACCGGCGGGAGAGACCTACGAGCAGTACTTC
NA,TRBJ1-4,NA,TRBV23-1,CASSSGFATTNEKLFF,TGCGCCAGCAGCTCAGGGTTCGCAACAACTAATGAAAAACTGTTTTTT
NA,TRBJ1-1,NA,TRBV18,CASSPPARGHTEAFF,TGTGCCAGCTCACCACCGGCCAGGGGACACACTGAAGCTTTCTTT
once,TRBJ1-1,NA,TRBV5-1,CASSTYREDEAFF,TGCGCCAGCAGCACTTACCGGGAGGATGAAGCTTTCTTT
NA,TRBJ1-1,NA,TRBV11-2,CASSLAAGLMNTEAFF,TGTGCCAGCAGCTTAGCGGCAGGGCTCATGAACACTGAAGCTTTCTTT
NA,TRBJ1-2,NA,TRBV27,CASSLSMPLGVYGYTF,TGTGCCAGCAGTTTATCGATGCCCCTCGGGGTCTATGGCTACACCTTC
NA,TRBJ1-5,TRBD1,TRBV28,CAVFSGTVNQPQHF,TGTGCCGTTTTTTCCGGGACAGTCAATCAGCCCCAGCATTTT
NA,TRBJ1-1,NA,TRBV5-1,CASSFDGGRNTEAFF,TGCGCCAGCAGCTTCGACGGGGGCAGGAACACTGAAGCTTTCTTT
NA,TRBJ2-1,TRBD2,TRBV5-6,CASSLLAEPYNEQFF,TGTGCCAGCAGCCTACTAGCGGAACCCTACAATGAGCAGTTCTTC
NA,TRBJ1-5,NA,TRBV28,CASSLSRDSQPQHF,TGTGCCAGCAGTTTAAGCAGGGATTCTCAGCCCCAGCATTTT
NA,TRBJ2-7,TRBD2,TRBV25-1,CASSEGGGGNEQYF,TGTGCCAGCAGTGAAGGCGGCGGGGGGAACGAGCAGTACTTC
NA,TRBJ2-2,TRBD1,TRBV5-1,CASSGGQGDNTGELFF,TGCGCCAGCAGCGGCGGACAGGGGGATAACACCGGGGAGCTGTTTTTT
NA,TRBJ1-1,TRBD1,TRBV5-1,CASSPDRVGNTEAFF,TGCGCCAGCAGCCCGGACAGGGTTGGGAACACTGAAGCTTTCTTT
NA,TRBJ1-2,TRBD1,TRBV5-4,CASSLAGRTGDHGYTF,TGTGCCAGCAGCTTGGCCGGCCGGACAGGGGATCATGGCTACACCTTC
NA,TRBJ2-3,TRBD1,TRBV5-6,CASSFWTGQITDTQYF,TGTGCCAGCAGCTTCTGGACAGGTCAAATCACAGATACGCAGTATTTT
once,TRBJ1-5,NA,TRBV21-1,CASSLGGEGKGNQPQHF,TGTGCCAGCAGCTTAGGCGGGGAAGGAAAGGGCAATCAGCCCCAGCATTTT
NA,TRBJ1-4,TRBD1,TRBV11-2,CASSLGRQGSNEKLFF,TGTGCCAGCAGCTTAGGGCGACAGGGAAGTAATGAAAAACTGTTTTTT
NA,TRBJ2-2,TRBD1,TRBV28,CASTVSPGGTGELFF,TGTGCCAGCACGGTCTCGCCAGGGGGCACCGGGGAGCTGTTTTTT
NA,TRBJ1-2,TRBD1,TRBV30,CACSGQGSYGYTF,TGTGCCTGCTCCGGACAGGGATCCTATGGCTACACCTTC
NA,TRBJ2-3,NA,TRBV5-8,CASSLTGSTDTQYF,TGTGCCAGCAGCTTAACAGGGAGCACAGATACGCAGTATTTT
NA,TRBJ2-2,NA,TRBV23-1,CASSGTSGELFF,TGCGCCAGCAGTGGAACCTCCGGGGAGCTGTTTTTT
NA,TRBJ1-2,NA,TRBV30,CAWSEGTNYGYTF,TGTGCCTGGAGTGAAGGGACTAACTATGGCTACACCTTC
once,TRBJ2-7,NA,TRBV9,CASSVEGSYEQYF,TGTGCCAGCAGCGTAGAGGGATCCTACGAGCAGTACTTC
NA,TRBJ2-7,TRBD1,TRBV19,CASRSGTGIYEQYF,TGTGCCAGTAGATCCGGGACAGGCATCTACGAGCAGTACTTC
NA,TRBJ2-2,NA,TRBV6-1,CASSSQGLTGELFF,TGTGCCAGCAGTTCTCAGGGACTCACCGGGGAGCTGTTTTTT
NA,TRBJ2-7,TRBD2,TRBV18,CASSPRWSSGTGVGEQYF,TGTGCCAGCTCACCCCGATGGTCTAGCGGGACTGGTGTGGGCGAGCAGTACTTC
NA,TRBJ1-5,NA,TRBV5-1,CASSLQGDQPQHF,TGCGCCAGCAGCTTACAGGGAGATCAGCCCCAGCATTTT
NA,TRBJ2-3,TRBD1,TRBV29-1,CSVERDRQNTQYF,TGCAGCGTTGAAAGGGACAGACAGAATACGCAGTATTTT
NA,TRBJ2-1,TRBD2,TRBV7-2,CASSFLREYEQFF,TGTGCCAGCAGCTTTTTGCGGGAGTATGAGCAGTTCTTC
NA,TRBJ2-3,TRBD2,TRBV6-1,CASRDPAGGPDTQYF,TGTGCCAGCAGGGATCCCGCGGGGGGCCCAGATACGCAGTATTTT
NA,TRBJ1-5,NA,TRBV15,CATSRSRGALLHF,TGTGCCACCAGCAGATCCAGAGGGGCCCTTCTGCATTTT
NA,TRBJ1-3,NA,TRBV6-1,CASSEQGHAGNTIYF,TGTGCCAGCAGTGAGCAGGGGCACGCTGGAAACACCATATATTTT
NA,TRBJ2-7,TRBD2,TRBV27,CASRTSGGYEQYF,TGTGCCAGCCGGACTAGCGGGGGGTACGAGCAGTACTTC
NA,TRBJ2-7,NA,TRBV6-6,CASSYVSYEQYF,TGTGCCAGCAGTTACGTTTCCTACGAGCAGTACTTC
NA,TRBJ1-1,NA,TRBV18,CASSPGGGQTEAFF,TGTGCCAGCTCACCAGGCGGGGGCCAAACTGAAGCTTTCTTT
NA,TRBJ2-1,TRBD2,TRBV25-1,CASSVAGGQNEQFF,TGTGCCAGCAGTGTAGCGGGGGGGCAAAATGAGCAGTTCTTC
NA,TRBJ2-3,NA,TRBV19,CASSMGTRGADTQYF,TGTGCCAGTAGTATGGGGACTCGAGGGGCAGATACGCAGTATTTT
NA,TRBJ1-1,TRBD1,TRBV5-4,CASRTGGLDTEAFF,TGTGCCAGCAGGACAGGGGGGCTGGACACTGAAGCTTTCTTT
NA,TRBJ2-3,NA,TRBV6-8,CASPTGSPLSTDTQYF,TGTGCCAGCCCCACGGGGAGCCCCCTTAGCACAGATACGCAGTATTTT
NA,TRBJ2-7,TRBD1,TRBV27,CASSPTDRVTYEQYF,TGTGCCAGCAGTCCGACGGACAGGGTGACCTACGAGCAGTACTTC
NA,TRBJ2-3,NA,TRBV6-6,CASSYSLGSADTQYF,TGTGCCAGCAGTTACTCACTCGGGAGTGCAGATACGCAGTATTTT
NA,TRBJ2-1,TRBD1,TRBV6-6,CATTQPGGEQFF,TGTGCCACCACCCAGCCAGGGGGTGAGCAGTTCTTC
NA,TRBJ1-4,NA,TRBV28,CASSDRDLRDEKLFF,TGTGCCAGCAGTGACCGGGACCTTCGGGATGAAAAACTGTTTTTT